This T cell receptor beta chain was profiled in a study of cytomegalovirus exposure and HLA in healthy donors. About this clone: The antigen is not known.

Germline V gene lookup returns CDR1 KGHSH and CDR2 LQKENI. CDR3 length equals 13 residues. V shed 3 bases and J shed 6 bases, with 11 bases lying between them. It was healthy bone marrow donors who served as donors. While unrecorded immune exposures were likely, the donors were nominally healthy when sampled. Overall study results and limits: Presence/absence comparisons presumed near-even sequencing depth among donors. Most CMV-associated TCR beta chains appeared HLA-restricted in a later analysis.

In the PCR, 60 Vbeta and 13 Jbeta primers were used. The table came from immunoSEQ multiplex PCR; TCRdb's copy has only in-frame clones and leaves some out. Of about 150,000 clones in the sample, roughly 80% were seen once. This clonotype originated in a human donor in good health. Sequenced: PBMCs. V gene TRBV18 combines with J gene TRBJ1-1; D not certain. The CDR3 is CASSPKTSSEAFF. CDR3 DNA sequence: TGTGCCAGCTCACCCAAGACAAGTTCTGAAGCTTTCTTT.